This T cell receptor beta chain was identified in a study of brain T cells in children with intractable seizures (dated by TCRdb to the early 2020s). Notes on the research overall: A NanoString immunology panel was first used to screen resected brain tissue from 53 pediatric epilepsy surgery cases for immune gene transcripts. Of the 12 selected surgery cases, pre-surgery blood was also sequenced for eight, so four had brain tissue only. On the study overall, not on this receptor specifically: Sequencing depth differed between pre- and post-surgery blood, so clones missing from the pre-surgery sample may reflect undersampling. The patients' HCMV serostatus was not known, and viral specificity was inferred solely from CDR3 sequence similarity.

This specimen's time point label, per the study, means: resected brain tissue, or blood drawn just prior to surgery. The surgery cases showing the highest brain T cell transcript signatures were chosen for TCR beta chain sequencing of brain tissue and, when available, of blood. Patients had been treated with at least one anti-epileptic drug before surgery. TCR-sequenced patients were children with drug-resistant epilepsy due to tuberous sclerosis complex, focal cortical dysplasia, Rasmussen encephalitis or hemimegalencephaly. Blood samples were drawn just before the epilepsy surgery. The Monarch genomic DNA purification kit was used to extract bulk genomic DNA from unsorted brain tissue and whole blood. As for this clone: What antigen it recognizes has not been identified. One base away there is no much larger clone; base qualities are not given.

The germline V gene sets CDR1 to SGHAT and CDR2 to FQNNGV. Taken from cysteine to phenylalanine, the CDR3 has 16 residues. Only the CDR3 part of the read is kept: 48 bases, read in frame from the first base. V and J are truncated by 2 bases and 4 bases respectively, leaving an intervening sequence of 18 bases. The immunoSEQ assay was applied to genomic DNA to generate the TCR beta chain sequences. As for how the authors treated the data: CDR3 sequences that did not begin with the conserved framework cysteine at position 104 were removed manually. To get clonality, the normalized Shannon's Diversity Index was subtracted from one, giving values from 0 (maximal diversity) to 1 (oligoclonal). Chi-squared comparison-of-proportions tests were used to check whether the frequency of the same CDR3 differed between samples, for example brain versus blood. Public clonotypes were found through immuneACCESS searches, while the VDJdb browser was used to judge similarity to known antiviral clonotypes. In TCRdb, the immuneACCESS table is reduced to in-frame sequences with V and J assigned. These tables do not hold every clone; where another copy was compared, an unresolved V gene accounts for under half, and the others remain unexplained. The V and J calls and clone size were taken over from that table, and D and trimming were inferred from the DNA. This sample gives 60,000 to 65,000 clones in total; roughly 95% of them show up just once. The ten top clones hold more than 0.3% of the sample.

The receptor was derived from a boy younger than two with focal cortical dysplasia and intractable seizures. The sequences come from peripheral blood, collected at surgery. The rearrangement combines TRBV11-2 with TRBJ2-7; the D element could tentatively be TRBD1 or TRBD2, as 7 bases agree for each. CDR3 region: CASSLRGGTVTYEQYF. The sequenced DNA is TGTGCCAGCAGCTTAAGGGGGGGGACAGTGACGTACGAGCAGTACTTC.